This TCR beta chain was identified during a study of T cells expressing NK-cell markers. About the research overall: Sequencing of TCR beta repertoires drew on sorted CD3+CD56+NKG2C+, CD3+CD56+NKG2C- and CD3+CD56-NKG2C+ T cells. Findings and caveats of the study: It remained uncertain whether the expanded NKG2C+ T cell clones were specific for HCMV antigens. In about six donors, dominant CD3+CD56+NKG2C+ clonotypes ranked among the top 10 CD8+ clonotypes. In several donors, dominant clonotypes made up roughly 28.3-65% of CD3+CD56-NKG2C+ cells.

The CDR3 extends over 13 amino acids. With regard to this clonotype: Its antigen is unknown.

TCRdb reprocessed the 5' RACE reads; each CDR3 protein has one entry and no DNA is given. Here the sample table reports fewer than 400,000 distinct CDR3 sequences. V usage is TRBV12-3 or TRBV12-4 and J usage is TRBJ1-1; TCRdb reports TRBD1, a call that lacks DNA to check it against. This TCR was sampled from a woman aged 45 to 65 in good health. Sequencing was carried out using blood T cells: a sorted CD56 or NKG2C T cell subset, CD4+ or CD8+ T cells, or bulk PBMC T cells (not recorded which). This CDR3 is CASRVDRVKEAFF.